Detailed here is one T cell receptor (beta chain). These data originate in a study of blood T cell repertoires in COVID-19. Trimming removed 5 bases from V and 6 bases from J, with 19 bases in between. Germline lookup yields CDR1 MDHEN and CDR2 SYDVKM. This CDR3 is 15 amino acids long. The repertoire was sequenced with immunoSEQ multiplex PCR; TCRdb's copy has only in-frame clones and lacks some. The sample consists of tens of thousands of clones, approximately 88% of them appearing once. The sequence derives from a human donor in a cohort sampled during active COVID-19. Sequencing used peripheral blood. This rearrangement joins TRBV28 to TRBJ1-1; D is perhaps TRBD1 (6 bases). The CDR3 region has the DNA TGTGCCAGCAGTACGACAGGACGGCGGTTATCTGAAGCTTTCTTT. Translated: CASSTTGRRLSEAFF.